This record looks at one T cell receptor (beta chain) sequence and its context. The data were produced by immunoSEQ multiplex PCR, yet TCRdb's version contains in-frame clones alone and is incomplete. The profile shows roughly 2.4 million clones, approximately 94% of them singletons. CDR3 length equals 11 residues. Trimming cost V 2 bases and J 12 bases, with 11 bases left between them. Germline CDR1 and CDR2: GTSNPN and SVGIG (reference sequence). This sample was taken from a study of shared clonotypes between healthy human individuals. What was sequenced was naive CD4+ T cells sorted from blood. The subset here: CD45RA+ positively selected. The sequence came from a man between 18 and 29 years old in good health. The chain links TRBV30 to TRBJ2-1; no clear D gene. CDR3 nucleotides: TGTGCCTGGAGTTCAGTGGGGTGGCAGTTCTTC. As protein: CAWSSVGWQFF. Filled out from reference TRBV30 and TRBJ2-1, the complete variable domain reads SQTIHQWPATLVQPVGSPLSLECTVEGTSNPNLYWYRQAAGRGLQLLFYSVGIGQISSEVPQNLSASRPQDRQFILSSKKLLLSDSGFYLCAWSSVGWQFFGPGTRLTVL.